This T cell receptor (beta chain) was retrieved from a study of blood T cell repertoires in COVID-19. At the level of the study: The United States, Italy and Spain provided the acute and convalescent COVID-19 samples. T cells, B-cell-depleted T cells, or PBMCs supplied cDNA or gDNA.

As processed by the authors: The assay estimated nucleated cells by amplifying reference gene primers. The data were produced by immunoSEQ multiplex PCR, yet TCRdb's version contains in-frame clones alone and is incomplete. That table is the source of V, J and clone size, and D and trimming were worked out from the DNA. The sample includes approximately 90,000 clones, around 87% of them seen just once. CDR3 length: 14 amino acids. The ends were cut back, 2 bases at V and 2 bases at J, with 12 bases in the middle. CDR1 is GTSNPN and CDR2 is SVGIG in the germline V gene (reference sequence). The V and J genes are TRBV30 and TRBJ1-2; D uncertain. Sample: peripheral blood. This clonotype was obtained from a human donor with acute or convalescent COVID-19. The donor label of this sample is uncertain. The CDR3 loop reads CAWSRRLQNYGYTF. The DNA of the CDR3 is TGTGCCTGGAGTCGTAGACTGCAAAACTATGGCTACACCTTC.